This TCR beta chain was captured by sequencing in a study of Graves' ophthalmopathy and Graves' hyperthyroidism. Active ophthalmopathy (CAS at least 3, NOSPECS at least 4), lasting under 3 months. Among the exclusions were patients with other autoimmune diseases, uncontrolled infections, pregnancy or lactation. Study-wide results and limits: Blood repertoires reportedly contained most expanded thyroid clonotypes above 0.001 frequency.

TCR beta CDR3 amplification used RNA transcripts. Second-round multiplex PCR followed a first-round RT-PCR using HTBI primers. One entry per CDR3 protein results from TCRdb running MiXCR on the multiplex PCR reads. This sample yields 650,000 to 800,000 distinct CDR3 sequences, of which under 50% are seen a single time; more than 2.5% belongs to the top ten. The V end lost 3 bases, the J end lost 4 bases, and 21 bases lay between the germline ends. The germline V gene has CDR1 SGHTA and CDR2 FQGTGA. The CDR3 sequence is 18 residues long. There are many counts of this clonotype. The antigen remains unidentified.

The TCR was taken from an adult man with Graves' ophthalmopathy. Sequences were obtained from peripheral blood. The genes are TRBV7-3 and TRBJ2-2, with a weak D call TRBD2 (5 bases). CDR3 protein: CASSFFRTSRAGTGELFF. CDR3 sequence (DNA): TGTGCCAGCAGCTTCTTCCGGACTTCCCGGGCGGGCACCGGGGAGCTGTTTTTT.